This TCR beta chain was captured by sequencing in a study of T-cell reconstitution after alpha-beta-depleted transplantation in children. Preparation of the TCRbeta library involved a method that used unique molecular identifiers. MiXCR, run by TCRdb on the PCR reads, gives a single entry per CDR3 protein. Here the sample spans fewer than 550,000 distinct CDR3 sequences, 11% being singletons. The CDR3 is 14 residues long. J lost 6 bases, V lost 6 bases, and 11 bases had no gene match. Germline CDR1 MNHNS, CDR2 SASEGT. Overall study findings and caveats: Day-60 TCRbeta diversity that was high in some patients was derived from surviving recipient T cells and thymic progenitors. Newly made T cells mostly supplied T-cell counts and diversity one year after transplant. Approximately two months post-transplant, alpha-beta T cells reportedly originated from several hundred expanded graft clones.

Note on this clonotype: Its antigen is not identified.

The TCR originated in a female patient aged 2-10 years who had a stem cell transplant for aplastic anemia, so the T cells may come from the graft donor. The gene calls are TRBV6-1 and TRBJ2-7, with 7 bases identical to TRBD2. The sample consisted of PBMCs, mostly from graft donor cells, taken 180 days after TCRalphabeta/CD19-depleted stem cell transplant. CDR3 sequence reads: CASSIGLGTGEQYF. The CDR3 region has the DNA TGTGCCAGCAGCATAGGACTAGGAACAGGCGAGCAGTACTTC.